This T cell receptor (beta chain) comes out of a study of control samples from healthy donors and cancer patients. Generated by immunoSEQ multiplex PCR, the TCRdb table keeps only in-frame clones and is missing some. This sample yields 150,000 or so clones, of which roughly 90% are seen a single time; roughly 2.1% belongs to the top ten. CDR1 SNHLY and CDR2 FYNNEI come from the germline V gene. The CDR3 contains 12 residues. V lost 8 bases, J lost 8 bases, and 13 bases lay in between. The sample was blood. The receptor's source is a woman in her fifties or sixties in good health. The chain couples TRBV2 to TRBJ2-4, with D unclear. The CDR3 sequence: CASRSLNDIQYF. The CDR3 DNA follows: TGTGCCAGCCGGTCTTTAAATGACATTCAGTACTTC.